This paragraph reports one T cell receptor beta chain. As yet, its antigen is unknown. Relative to the germline gene, one junction end is altered; a read error may explain this. This sample is part of a study of a mutant IDH1 vaccine in newly diagnosed glioma. Across the study: Vaccine administration was initiated 4-6 weeks following radiotherapy alone, or with temozolomide cycles. Study-wide results and caveats: Seemingly, pseudoprogression had no relation to changes in the top peripheral T cell clonotypes.

Assay: immunoSEQ multiplex PCR; the TCRdb copy retains only in-frame clones and omits some. The repertoire has approximately 56,000 clones, 65% of them found once; the top ten carry more than 4.5%. Sample time point: week 47, end of study. The content of each vaccine dose was 300 ug of mutant IDH1 20-mer peptide, and topical imiquimod accompanied it. CDR1 and CDR2 (germline): SGHDT, YYEEEE. CDR3 length: 13 amino acids. This specimen was peripheral blood mononuclear cells (PBMCs), taken from a glioma patient whose treatment included an IDH1 peptide vaccine. This sequence originates from a man in his forties with glioma. Some clones in this sample may be carry-over from other donors' samples. The rearrangement uses TRBV5-6 and TRBJ2-5, with D hard to call. The CDR3 spells CASSLAGLETQYF. CDR3 DNA: TGTGCCAGCAGTTTGGCTGGTCTAGAGACCCAGTACTTC.